The 14 T cell receptor beta chains below come from one sample, sequenced in a study of PD-1 blockade in mismatch repair-deficient tumors. TCRdb keeps only in-frame clones here, not all; method: immunoSEQ multiplex PCR. The sample has around 100,000 clones; 82% are singletons. Sequenced here: peripheral blood, sampled approximately 8 months after starting pembrolizumab. The receptors were gathered from an adult with mismatch repair-deficient cancer.

CDR3 DNA sequence: TGTGCCAGCAGTCAGAGTAGCGGGAGTTTGTACAATGAGCAGTTCTTC. The encoded protein is CASSQSSGSLYNEQFF. The rearrangement joins TRBV7-2 to TRBJ2-1; 9 bases line up with TRBD2. Germline V gene lookup returns CDR1 SGHTA and CDR2 FQGNSA. V gave up 6 bases and J gave up 4 bases; unmatched junction bases: 10. This CDR3 region has 16 residues.

This sequence joins TRBV5-1 and TRBJ2-5; 12 bases fit TRBD2. The V segment lost 4 bases and the J segment 4 bases; nucleotides outside the gene matches: 2. Per germline, CDR1 SGHRS and CDR2 YFSETQ. The CDR3 runs to 14 residues. The CDR3 coding sequence is TGCGCCAGCAGCCCGGGACTAGCGGGAGAGACCCAGTACTTC. Translated: CASSPGLAGETQYF.

The table lists this clone with a few counts. This chain connects TRBV5-4 to TRBJ2-3, with 9 bases fitting TRBD2. Per the germline V gene, CDR1 is SGHNT and CDR2 is YYREEE (reference sequence). This CDR3 is built from 15 residues. The V gene end was trimmed by 6 bases and the J gene end by 1 base; junction bases not matched to a gene: 6. DNA of the CDR3: TGTGCCAGCAAGGGCGGGGGGGGTGGCACAGATACGCAGTATTTT. Translation: CASKGGGGGTDTQYF. Based on the CDR3 plus reference TRBV5-4 and TRBJ2-3, the full variable domain is ETGVTQSPTHLIKTRGQQVTLRCSSQSGHNTVSWYQQALGQGPQFIFQYYREEENGRGNFPPRFSGLQFPNYSSELNVNALELDDSALYLCASKGGGGGTDTQYFGPGTRLTVL.

This chain connects TRBV30 to TRBJ1-3; no reliable D call. Germline CDR1 reads GTSNPN; CDR2 reads SVGIG (reference sequence). V was clipped by 6 bases and J by 3 bases, with 18 bases between them. This CDR3 is 15 amino acids long. The CDR3 spells CACPGWSSGGNTIYF. The CDR3 DNA reads as TGTGCCTGCCCCGGGTGGAGCTCTGGTGGAAACACCATATATTTT.

This chain uses TRBV19 with TRBJ1-4; 11 bases match TRBD1. In germline, CDR1 is LNHDA, CDR2 SQIVND (reference sequence). This CDR3 region has 14 residues. V was clipped by 3 bases and J by 6 bases; unmatched bases: 0. In nucleotides, the CDR3 is TGTGCCAGTAGTATGGGACAGGGGGATGAAAAACTGTTTTTT. This codes for CASSMGQGDEKLFF.

The rearrangement joins TRBV5-6 to TRBJ1-1; D uncertain. The CDR3 consists of 13 residues. The germline V and J ends were trimmed by 0 bases and 1 base, with 4 bases remaining between them. Germline CDR1 reads SGHDT; CDR2 reads YYEEEE. CDR3 in amino acids: CASSLAENTEAFF. In nucleotides, the CDR3 is TGTGCCAGCAGCTTGGCAGAGAACACTGAAGCTTTCTTT.

The chain is built from TRBV30 and TRBJ1-2; D gene ambiguous. Trimming pared 0 bases from V and 4 bases from J, leaving 3 bases between. The CDR3 sequence is 11 residues long. Germline V CDR1 and CDR2: GTSNPN, SVGIG (reference sequence). CDR3 in amino acids: CAWSVSYGYTF. The CDR3 DNA is TGTGCCTGGAGTGTATCCTATGGCTACACCTTC. Drawing the rest from reference TRBV30 and TRBJ1-2, the complete variable domain is SQTIHQWPATLVQPVGSPLSLECTVEGTSNPNLYWYRQAAGRGLQLLFYSVGIGQISSEVPQNLSASRPQDRQFILSSKKLLLSDSGFYLCAWSVSYGYTFGSGTRLTVV.

This clone has only one observation. J is TRBJ2-1 and V is TRBV19; D gene ambiguous. Germline assignment: CDR1 LNHDA and CDR2 SQIVND (reference sequence). Trimming took off 5 bases at V and 7 bases at J, with 9 bases between the two ends. The CDR3 is made up of 12 amino acids. The CDR3 spells CASSAQFNEQFF. CDR3 nucleotide sequence: TGTGCCAGTAGTGCGCAGTTTAATGAGCAGTTCTTC.

V is TRBV20-1 and J is TRBJ2-3; D remains unclear. The CDR3 contains 11 residues. V was shortened by 3 bases and J by 5 bases, with 6 bases between the two germline ends. The germline gives CDR1 DFQATT, CDR2 SNEGSKA (reference sequence). The CDR3 here is CSARYKDTQYF. The CDR3 nucleotides are TGCAGTGCTAGGTACAAAGATACGCAGTATTTT.

The J gene is TRBJ2-5, the V gene TRBV7-2, with TRBD2 matching over 7 bases. Germline V gene lookup returns CDR1 SGHTA and CDR2 FQGNSA. V lost 5 bases to trimming and J lost 5 bases; unmatched junction nucleotides: 11. The CDR3 extends over 15 amino acids. CDR3 sequence (DNA): TGTGCCAGCAGCCTCTCAAGCGGGAACGGGGAGACCCAGTACTTC. It specifies CASSLSSGNGETQYF.

The genes are TRBV14 and TRBJ1-1, with no clear D. Trimming took off 0 bases at V and 3 bases at J, with 11 bases between the two ends. The CDR3 covers 15 residues. CDR1 and CDR2 (germline): SGHDN, FVKESK. The CDR3 DNA reads as TGTGCCAGCAGCCAAGACTCCTTGGACTACACTGAAGCTTTCTTT. This encodes CASSQDSLDYTEAFF.

The chain carries TRBV11-2 and TRBJ2-1, with 10 bases aligning to TRBD2. The CDR3 runs 16 residues. CDR1 is SGHAT and CDR2 is FQNNGV in the germline V gene. The junction had 11 bases not matched to a gene; V was cut back by 5 bases and J by 7 bases. DNA for the CDR3: TGTGCCAGCAGCCCAGGGACTAGCGCCGGGGGGAATGAGCAGTTCTTC. Translating gives CASSPGTSAGGNEQFF.

The V gene is TRBV19, the J gene TRBJ1-1, with D perhaps TRBD1 (5 bases). This CDR3 contains 13 residues. Germline CDR1 and CDR2: LNHDA and SQIVND (reference sequence). The ends were cut back, 3 bases at V and 5 bases at J, with 10 bases in the middle. The CDR3 here is CASSITGVTEAFF. In DNA form, the CDR3 reads TGTGCCAGTAGTATCACGGGGGTTACTGAAGCTTTCTTT.

The genes are TRBV19 and TRBJ1-1; D gene unclear. Germline CDR1 is LNHDA and CDR2 is SQIVND (reference sequence). The V end lost 3 bases, the J end lost 2 bases, and 4 bases lay between the germline ends. This CDR3 region has 12 residues. CDR3 bases: TGTGCCAGTAGTATCCTTAACACTGAAGCTTTCTTT. Protein product: CASSILNTEAFF.